This TCR beta chain was sequenced in a study of early T cells in non-severe SARS-CoV-2 infection. This clonotype was found many times. Individual cDNA molecules carried attached unique molecular identifiers. TCRdb recomputed calls from the 5' RACE reads with MiXCR, one row per CDR3 protein. The sample records roughly 75,000 distinct CDR3 sequences, roughly 12% being singletons. The length of the CDR3 is 11 residues. V lost 1 base and J lost 10, with 7 bases in between. CDR1 and CDR2 (germline): SEHNR, FQNEAQ (reference sequence). The receptor comes from an adult who was a healthcare worker with PCR-confirmed SARS-CoV-2 infection or an uninfected control (not recorded which). V usage is TRBV7-9 and J usage is TRBJ1-2; no reliable D call. Sequencing input: whole blood. CDR3 coding DNA: TGTGCCAGCAGCTTAGTCCCCGACTACACCTTC. The encoded protein is CASSLVPDYTF.